The clone carrying this T cell receptor (beta chain) was seen a single time. Antigen unknown. This record comes from a study of shared clonotypes between healthy human individuals. Study observations and caveats: It was anticipated that sequencing depth would influence how many clonotypes donors shared.

TCRdb's copy holds only in-frame clones and misses some; the assay was immunoSEQ multiplex PCR. This sample has over a million clones; roughly 80% occur once, and the top ten carry 1.4%. The V end lost 7 bases, the J end lost 7 bases, and 26 bases lay between the germline ends. The CDR3 length is 17 residues. CDR1 is LNHDA and CDR2 is SQIVND in the germline V gene (reference sequence). The chain employs TRBV19 and TRBJ1-5; the D gene is possibly TRBD1 (6 bases). Sequencing input: memory CD4+ T cells sorted from blood. As to subset: CD45RA-negative fraction. The clonotype originates from a man younger than 35 in good health. The CDR3 bases are TGTGCCAGTACGGGGGGCAGCGCCCAGGGTTTTGGGCAGCCCCAGCATTTT. It is translated as CASTGGSAQGFGQPQHF.